These 28 T cell receptor beta chains were all obtained from the same sample, sequenced in a study of CD8+CD57+ T cells in acquired aplastic anemia. CDR3 and TCR beta VDJ profiling relied on genomic DNA as the template. TCRdb reprocessed the reads via MiXCR and lists one record per CDR3 protein. The sample has a few hundred thousand distinct CDR3 sequences, about 80% seen once. Selection for sequencing was limited to patients who had shown CD8+CD57+ cell expansion by flow cytometry. Sample: sorted CD4+, CD8+, or CD8+CD57+ T cells (not recorded which) from PBMCs. The receptors come from a human donor with aplastic anemia.

About this clonotype itself: It is unclear where the CDR3 begins or ends on the DNA, so no DNA is shown, and the CDR3 is as TCRdb lists it. The V and J genes are TRBV9 and TRBJ2-3. Ends included, the CDR3 has 14 residues. The germline V gene encodes CDR1 SGDLS and CDR2 YYNGEE. The CDR3 loop reads CASSVASGTHTLDF.

This clonotype showed up just a few times. The J gene is TRBJ2-3, the V gene TRBV2, with a weak D call TRBD2 (6 bases). CDR1 and CDR2 from the germline V gene are SNHLY and FYNNEI. Trimming stripped 3 bases from V and 1 base from J, with 8 bases between. The CDR3 contains 14 residues. The CDR3 loop is CASSDGGGTDTQYF. The CDR3 nucleotides are TGTGCCAGCAGTGATGGCGGGGGCACAGATACGCAGTATTTT.

This chain joins TRBV7-9 and TRBJ2-5; TRBD2 might be the D (5 bases). V gave up 5 bases and J gave up 10 bases, with 20 bases separating them. CDR1 SEHNR and CDR2 FQNEAQ come from the germline V gene (reference sequence). The CDR3 runs to 14 residues. Written as DNA, the CDR3 is TGTGCCAGCAGCAGAGGCAGCGACGAAGGGAGCCAGTACTTC. This sequence encodes CASSRGSDEGSQYF. The full variable domain, with the rest looked up from reference TRBV7-9 and TRBJ2-5, is DTGVSQNPRHKITKRGQNVTFRCDPISEHNRLYWYRQTLGQGPEFLTYFQNEAQLEKSRLLSDRFSAERPKGSFSTLEIQRTEQGDSAMYLCASSRGSDEGSQYFGPGTRLLVL.

Regarding this clonotype: The junction and the germline gene differ at one end; a read error may be behind it. CDR3 nucleotides: TGTGCTAGCAGCACCCGGGACTCCCGCTACAATGAGCAGTTCTTC. It translates to CASSTRDSRYNEQFF. The genes are TRBV7-7 and TRBJ2-1; weak D call: TRBD2 (6 bases). Per the germline V gene, CDR1 is SSHAT and CDR2 is FNYEAQ (reference sequence). The CDR3 totals 15 residues.

The chain carries TRBV10-3 and TRBJ1-2; the D is unclear. Trimming stripped 0 bases from V and 2 bases from J, with 13 bases between. Germline V gene data show CDR1 as ENHRY and CDR2 as SYGVKD. CDR3 length: 16 amino acids. CDR3 in amino acids: CAISESTPGLNYGYTF. CDR3 nucleotides: TGTGCCATCAGTGAGTCGACTCCTGGACTGAACTATGGCTACACCTTC.

The rearrangement links TRBV11-2 to TRBJ2-6; D is undetermined. V was pared by 4 bases and J by 2 bases, with 9 bases between. Germline assignment: CDR1 SGHAT and CDR2 FQNNGV. The CDR3 sequence is 15 residues long. The CDR3 region has the DNA TGTGCCAGCAGCTACCACGCGGCTGGGGCCAACGTCCTGACTTTC. Its translation: CASSYHAAGANVLTF.

Points on this clonotype: The junction departs from germline at one end; a sequencing error may be responsible. The rearrangement links TRBV2 to TRBJ1-1, with D tentatively TRBD1 (5 bases). The V gene's germline CDR1 is SNHLY and CDR2 FYNNEI. The CDR3 extends over 15 amino acids. The CDR3 bases are TGTGCTAGCAGTGAAAGCTGGGGCCTGAACACTGAAGCTTTCTTT. Its translation is CASSESWGLNTEAFF. The full variable domain, in which reference TRBV2 and TRBJ1-1 provide the parts outside the CDR3, is EPEVTQTPSHQVTQMGQEVILRCVPISNHLYFYWYRQILGQKVEFLVSFYNNEISEKSEIFDDQFSVERPDGSNFTLKIRSTKLEDSAMYFCASSESWGLNTEAFFGQGTRLTVV.

The chain combines TRBV29-1 with TRBJ2-7; 7 nucleotides line up with TRBD1. This CDR3 contains 13 residues. The trim removed 4 bases at V and 3 bases at J, leaving 6 bases unmatched. Germline CDR1 and CDR2: SQVTM and ANQGSEA. The CDR3 loop is CSVGEGQYYEQYF. The CDR3 region has the DNA TGCAGCGTTGGTGAGGGACAGTACTACGAGCAGTACTTC.

The chain recombines TRBV15 with TRBJ1-1; D may be TRBD1 (6 bases). The CDR3 totals 12 residues. The germline V and J ends were trimmed by 4 bases and 3 bases, with 6 bases remaining between them. From germline, CDR1 is LNHNV and CDR2 YYDKDF (reference sequence). The CDR3 DNA reads as TGTGCCACCAGCAAGGGGGACACTGAAGCTTTCTTT. This translates into CATSKGDTEAFF.

The chain uses TRBV9 and TRBJ1-5; 8 positions match TRBD1. Germline CDR1 and CDR2: SGDLS and YYNGEE. With 4 bases clipped from V and 4 bases from J, the junction kept 10 bases outside the gene matches. The CDR3 loop spans 16 amino acids. The CDR3 is CASSSGGDRQNQPQHF. CDR3 DNA sequence: TGTGCCAGCAGCTCAGGGGGGGACAGGCAGAATCAGCCCCAGCATTTT.

About this clonotype: One junction end disagrees with the germline gene, perhaps due to a read error. This rearrangement joins TRBV2 to TRBJ2-5; weak D call: TRBD1 (5 bases). TRBJ2-3 matches the DNA end more closely, so the J call is doubtful. CDR1 is SNHLY and CDR2 is FYNNEI in the germline V gene. The length of the CDR3 is 12 residues. CDR3 region: CASGDGAETQYF. CDR3 nucleotide sequence: TGTGCCAGCGGGGATGGGGCAGAGACGCAGTATTTT.

The chain joins TRBV12-3 or TRBV12-4 to TRBJ2-7; 9 bases match TRBD1. V was pared by 5 bases and J by 6 bases, with 5 bases of the junction left unmatched. This CDR3 spans 13 amino acids. CDR3 DNA sequence: TGTGCCAGCAGTCGTACAGGGGGCTTCGAGCAGTACTTC. Translating gives CASSRTGGFEQYF.

As to this clonotype: The CDR3 end shows no conserved phenylalanine or tryptophan, and so a read error is likely. The DNA is left out, because the CDR3 cannot be placed on it with certainty; the CDR3 is given as TCRdb lists it. This chain connects TRBV9 to TRBJ1-6; TRBD1, the D gene given by the table, was not confirmed from the DNA. The CDR3 length equals 13 residues, ends included. Germline V gene lookup returns CDR1 SGDLS and CDR2 YYNGEE. CDR3 region: CASSVEVGRNHPL.

The chain links TRBV11-3 to TRBJ2-3; 10 bases agree with TRBD2. V shed 10 bases and J 6 bases; nucleotides not matched to a gene: 10. Per germline, CDR1 SGHNT and CDR2 YENEEA. The CDR3 extends over 14 amino acids. The CDR3 loop reads CAMGLAGGADTQYF. CDR3 in DNA: TGTGCCATGGGCTTAGCGGGAGGAGCCGATACGCAGTATTTT. The variable domain in full, with the rest retrieved from reference TRBV11-3 and TRBJ2-3, is EAGVVQSPRYKIIEKKQPVAFWCNPISGHNTLYWYLQNLGQGPELLIRYENEEAVDDSQLPKDRFSAERLKGVDSTLKIQPAELGDSAVYLCAMGLAGGADTQYFGPGTRLTVL.

As to this clonotype: A read error may account for a junction end that differs from germline. V usage is TRBV7-9 and J usage is TRBJ2-3; maybe TRBD2 (6 bases). Germline assignment: CDR1 SEHNR and CDR2 FQNEAQ (reference sequence). The CDR3 sequence is 13 residues long. The CDR3 DNA is TGTGCCTACGAGGTAGCGGCGTCCCATAAGCACCATTTC. Translated: CAYEVAASHKHHF.

CDR3 nucleotide sequence: TGTGCCAGCAGCCGGGGCAGGGGGCCATACGATCAGTACACCTTC. It is translated as CASSRGRGPYDQYTF. This chain connects TRBV7-2 to TRBJ1-2, with 8 bases aligning to TRBD1. Germline CDR1 and CDR2: SGHTA and FQGNSA. CDR3 size: 15 residues. V lost 5 bases to trimming and J lost 11 bases; unmatched junction nucleotides: 16. The full variable domain, rest sourced from reference TRBV7-2 and TRBJ1-2, is GAGVSQSPSNKVTEKGKDVELRCDPISGHTALYWYRQSLGQGLEFLIYFQGNSAPDKSGLPSDRFSAERTGGSVSTLTIQRTQQEDSAVYLCASSRGRGPYDQYTFGSGTRLTVV.

Note on this clonotype: Here the CDR3 omits its conserved ending phenylalanine or tryptophan, so a read error is the likely source. V gene TRBV7-8 combines with J gene TRBJ2-3; possible D gene TRBD2, 6 bases. Trimming removed 8 bases from V and 7 bases from J, with 19 bases in between. The V gene's germline CDR1 is SGHVS and CDR2 FQNEAQ. The CDR3 sequence is 14 residues long. For the CDR3, the DNA is TGTGCCAGCCGCGTAGCGGCGGGGACCCATACGCAGTATTCA. It is translated as CASRVAAGTHTQYS.

Of note for this clonotype: The junction shows a germline mismatch at one end, possibly a read error. This sequence joins TRBV7-4 and TRBJ2-7; D remains ambiguous. This CDR3 has 14 residues. Germline V gene data show CDR1 as SGHVT and CDR2 as SQSDAQ. The DNA for the CDR3 is TGCGCCAGCAGCCAAGGCCTTGCAACTTACTACACCTTCTTC. Translated, it gives CASSQGLATYYTFF.

The sample holds one count of this clonotype. The rearrangement uses TRBV9 and TRBJ1-1; D gene unclear. The germline CDR1 and CDR2 sequences are SGDLS and YYNGEE. The CDR3 length is 15 residues. Trimming left V 4 bases short and J 10 bases short, with 23 bases between. The CDR3 region is CASSLDLSGNHAAFF. CDR3 nucleotide sequence: TGTGCCAGCAGCTTAGATCTGTCAGGAAATCATGCAGCTTTCTTT.

About this clonotype itself: The junction departs from germline at one end; a sequencing error may be responsible. The chain is built from TRBV7-8 and TRBJ2-7, with a weak D call TRBD2 (6 bases). Germline CDR1 and CDR2: SGHVS and FQNEAQ. The CDR3 has 15 amino acids. The CDR3 coding sequence is TGTGCCAGCAGCCTAGCGCCGGAGGGGAGCGATGGCTACTACTTC. Translation gives CASSLAPEGSDGYYF.

This clonotype showed up just once. The chain combines TRBV7-3 with TRBJ1-1, with a possible D match to TRBD1 (5 bases). V was trimmed by 8 bases and J by 13 bases, leaving 29 bases between them. The germline V gene has CDR1 SGHTA and CDR2 FQGTGA. The CDR3 sequence is 15 residues long. The CDR3 region is CASSRQLKAVEHCFF. DNA of the CDR3: TGTGCCAGCTCAAGACAGCTCAAAGCGGTTGAACACTGTTTCTTT.

V usage is TRBV7-9 and J usage is TRBJ2-7; 9 bases are a match to TRBD2. The germline V gene has CDR1 SEHNR and CDR2 FQNEAQ (reference sequence). The CDR3 totals 17 residues. The V segment lost 3 bases and the J segment 8 bases; nucleotides outside the gene matches: 17. CDR3 DNA sequence: TGTGCCAGCAGCTTTGCGGGAGGGGGGAATGGCTACACCAAGCAGTACTTC. Translating it yields CASSFAGGGNGYTKQYF. Full variable domain (outside the CDR3, taken from reference TRBV7-9 and TRBJ2-7): DTGVSQNPRHKITKRGQNVTFRCDPISEHNRLYWYRQTLGQGPEFLTYFQNEAQLEKSRLLSDRFSAERPKGSFSTLEIQRTEQGDSAMYLCASSFAGGGNGYTKQYFGPGTRLTVT.

V gene TRBV11-3 combines with J gene TRBJ2-1; tentatively, D is TRBD1 (5 bases). This CDR3 is 13 amino acids long. The germline V and J ends were trimmed by 6 bases and 8 bases, with 14 bases remaining between them. Germline values: CDR1 SGHNT, CDR2 YENEEA. The CDR3 region has the DNA TGTGCCAGCAGTGTAGAGCTGACAGATGAGCAGTTCTTC. This encodes CASSVELTDEQFF.

A note on this clonotype: The junction shows a germline mismatch at one end, possibly a read error. The chain carries TRBV7-9 and TRBJ2-3; 10 positions agree with TRBD2. The CDR3 is made up of 19 amino acids. Germline V gene lookup returns CDR1 SEHNR and CDR2 FQNEAQ (reference sequence). CDR3 loop: CASSFQRSGGGDERDMQYF. The CDR3 nucleotides read TGTGCCAGCAGCTTTCAGAGAAGCGGGGGGGGCGATGAGAGGGATATGCAGTATTTT.

This clonotype was recorded at least ten times. The V and J genes are TRBV5-6 and TRBJ1-2, with unresolved D. The ends were cut back, 0 bases at V and 5 bases at J, with 17 bases in the middle. Germline loops: CDR1 SGHDT, CDR2 YYEEEE. CDR3 size: 16 residues. In DNA form, the CDR3 reads TGTGCCAGCAGCTTGGGGGAGGGCGGGCTCGTATATGGCTACACCTTC. It yields the protein CASSLGEGGLVYGYTF.

The chain employs TRBV11-2 and TRBJ2-2, with no clear D. Germline-derived CDR1 and CDR2 are SGHAT and FQNNGV. V lost 5 bases and J 7 bases, leaving 8 bases between the germline ends. The CDR3 is 12 residues long. The CDR3 spells CASSPPGGELFF. The CDR3 DNA is TGTGCCAGCAGCCCCCCCGGCGGGGAGCTGTTTTTT.

The J gene is TRBJ2-7, the V gene TRBV7-9; maybe TRBD1 (7 bases). V shed 3 bases and J shed 1 base, with 22 bases lying between them. This CDR3 spans 18 amino acids. Germline V gives CDR1 SEHNR, CDR2 FQNEAQ (reference sequence). CDR3 amino acids: CASSFHRGGTAVSYEQYV. The CDR3 region has the DNA TGTGCCAGCAGCTTTCATAGAGGCGGGACAGCCGTTTCCTACGAGCAGTACGTC.

V and J are TRBV6-1 and TRBJ2-7, with TRBD1 matching over 9 bases. Germline CDR1 MNHNS, CDR2 SASEGT. V shed 6 bases and J 6 bases; nucleotides not matched to a gene: 15. This CDR3 contains 16 residues. This CDR3 is CASSPPGYRGQGEQYF. For the CDR3, the DNA is TGTGCCAGCAGCCCACCCGGATACAGGGGGCAAGGCGAGCAGTACTTC.